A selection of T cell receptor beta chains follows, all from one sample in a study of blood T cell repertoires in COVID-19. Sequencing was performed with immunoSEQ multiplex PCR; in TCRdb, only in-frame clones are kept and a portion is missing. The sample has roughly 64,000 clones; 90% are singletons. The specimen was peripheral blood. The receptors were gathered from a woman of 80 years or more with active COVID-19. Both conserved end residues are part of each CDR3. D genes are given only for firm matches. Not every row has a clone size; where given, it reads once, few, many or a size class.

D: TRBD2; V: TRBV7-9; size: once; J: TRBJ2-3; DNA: TGTGCCAGCAGCTCCGGGACTAGCAGAGATACGCAGTATTTT; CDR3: CASSSGTSRDTQYF
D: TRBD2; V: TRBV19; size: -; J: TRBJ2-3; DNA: TGTGCCAGTACGCCAGGGAGGGAAGATACGCAGTATTTT; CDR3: CASTPGREDTQYF
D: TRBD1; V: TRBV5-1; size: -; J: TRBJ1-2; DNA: TGCGCCAGCAGCATAACAGGGGGACCGGACTATGGCTACACCTTC; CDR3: CASSITGGPDYGYTF
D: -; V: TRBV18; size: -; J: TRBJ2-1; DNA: TGTGCCAGCCGGCGCAGGGATGAGCAGTTCTTC; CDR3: CASRRRDEQFF
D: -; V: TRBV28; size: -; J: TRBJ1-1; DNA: TGTGCCAGCAGATACAGGGTCTCCGAAGCTTTCTTT; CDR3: CASRYRVSEAFF
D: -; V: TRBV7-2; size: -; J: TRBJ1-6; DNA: TGTGCCAGCAGCTTAGTGGGCGGGGCCTATTCACCCCTCCACTTT; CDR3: CASSLVGGAYSPLHF
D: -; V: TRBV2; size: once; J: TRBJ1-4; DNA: TGTGCCAGCAGTGAGACGGGGGGCTTTAATGAAAAACTGTTTTTT; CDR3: CASSETGGFNEKLFF
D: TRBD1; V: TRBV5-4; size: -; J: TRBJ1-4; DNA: TGTGCCAGCAGCCGACAGGGCAAAGAAGATGAAAAACTGTTTTTT; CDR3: CASSRQGKEDEKLFF
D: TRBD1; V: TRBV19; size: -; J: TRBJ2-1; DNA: TGTGCCAGTAGCGCCAGTGGGACAGGGGAGCAGTTCTTC; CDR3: CASSASGTGEQFF
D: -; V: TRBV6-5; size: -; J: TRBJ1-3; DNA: TGTGCCAGCGGAGCTCGAAGCTCTGGAAACACCATATATTTT; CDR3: CASGARSSGNTIYF
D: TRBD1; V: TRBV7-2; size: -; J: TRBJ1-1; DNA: TGTGCCAGCAGCTTCCAGGGGGGTACTGAAGCTTTCTTT; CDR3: CASSFQGGTEAFF
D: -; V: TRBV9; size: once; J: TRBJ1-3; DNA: TGTGCCAGCAGCGTAGGTTGGGCAGGGGCTGGAAACACCATATATTTT; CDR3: CASSVGWAGAGNTIYF
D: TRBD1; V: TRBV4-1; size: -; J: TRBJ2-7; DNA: TGCGCCAGCAGCCCGGGACAGAGTTACTACGAGCAGTACTTC; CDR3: CASSPGQSYYEQYF
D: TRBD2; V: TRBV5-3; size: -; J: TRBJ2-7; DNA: TGTGCCAGAAGCAGGCCCGACCTAGCGGGAGACCCCTACGAGCAGTACTTC; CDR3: CARSRPDLAGDPYEQYF
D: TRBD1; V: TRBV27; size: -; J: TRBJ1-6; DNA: TGTGCCAGCAGAACCCAGGGGGCGTATTCACCCCTCCACTTT; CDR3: CASRTQGAYSPLHF
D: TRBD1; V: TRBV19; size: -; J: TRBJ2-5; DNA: TGTGCCAGCCAAAGGACAGGGACCGAGACCCAGTACTTC; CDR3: CASQRTGTETQYF
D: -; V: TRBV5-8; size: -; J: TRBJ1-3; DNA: TGTGCCAGCAGCCTGACAGTAAGCTCTGGAAACACCATATATTTT; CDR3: CASSLTVSSGNTIYF
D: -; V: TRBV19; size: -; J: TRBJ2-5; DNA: TGTGCCAGTAGTATAGGGGCCAACCAAGAGACCCAGTACTTC; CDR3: CASSIGANQETQYF
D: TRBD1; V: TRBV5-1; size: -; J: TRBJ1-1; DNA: TGCGCCAGCAGCCACGGACAGGGGAACACTGAAGCTTTCTTT; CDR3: CASSHGQGNTEAFF
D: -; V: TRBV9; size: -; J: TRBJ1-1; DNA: TGTGCCAGCAGCGCCGGGATCAACACTGAAGCTTTCTTT; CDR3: CASSAGINTEAFF